These 21 T cell receptor beta chains share one sample of origin, sequenced in a study of blood T cell repertoires in COVID-19 (dated by TCRdb to the early 2020s). Libraries were made using the immunoSEQ multiplex PCR assay. Sourced from immuneACCESS, this table was stored by TCRdb with only in-frame sequences that have V and J called. A share of the clones is absent; for the studies checked, an unresolved V gene accounts for under half, and the remainder has no known explanation. The sample table shows hundreds of thousands of clones, and over 85% are seen once. The top ten hold over 8.5% of the sample. The sample taken for sequencing was peripheral blood. Receptor source: a young woman with COVID-19, enrolled during active disease.

This sequence joins TRBV6-5 and TRBJ2-2; weak D call: TRBD1 (5 bases). The germline V and J ends were trimmed by 2 bases and 5 bases, with 9 bases remaining between them. Germline V gene lookup returns CDR1 MNHEY and CDR2 SVGAGI. The CDR3 is made up of 14 amino acids. CDR3 residues: CASSYTQGTGELFF. CDR3 bases: TGTGCCAGCAGTTACACTCAGGGAACCGGGGAGCTGTTTTTT.

The CDR3 loop is CAWSETSGSEQFF. CDR3 nucleotide sequence: TGTGCCTGGAGTGAGACCAGTGGGAGTGAGCAGTTCTTC. The chain joins TRBV30 to TRBJ2-1; possibly TRBD2 for D (5 bases). V was trimmed by 1 base and J by 9 bases, leaving 13 bases between them. This CDR3 has 13 residues. CDR1 GTSNPN and CDR2 SVGIG come from the germline V gene (reference sequence).

V usage is TRBV4-2 and J usage is TRBJ2-1, with D possibly being TRBD1 (5 bases). This CDR3 has 19 residues. Germline V CDR1 and CDR2: LGHNA, YNFKEQ. Trimming took off 4 bases at V and 3 bases at J, with 25 bases between the two ends. The CDR3 DNA reads TGTGCCAGCAGCCGAGGACCGTTATTGCAGGGCAAGGGCTACAATGAGCAGTTCTTC. Its translation is CASSRGPLLQGKGYNEQFF.

The V and J genes are TRBV4-1 and TRBJ1-5; TRBD1 is a possible D gene (6 bases). Germline loops: CDR1 MGHRA, CDR2 YSYEKL. The CDR3 runs 19 residues. Between the trimmed V and J ends, which lost 2 bases and 6 bases, there was a span of 26 bases. The CDR3 bases are TGCGCCAGCAGCCAAATAACGGGACCCAAATCAGCCAGGGGTCAGCCCCAGCATTTT. Amino acids: CASSQITGPKSARGQPQHF.

V usage is TRBV6-4 and J usage is TRBJ1-2, with 8 positions matching TRBD1. Trimming took 5 bases from V and 7 from J; bases not matched to a gene: 3. Germline V lookup: CDR1 MRHNA, CDR2 SNTAGT. CDR3 size: 12 residues. The CDR3 here is CASSQGASGYTF. CDR3 DNA: TGTGCCAGCAGTCAGGGGGCATCTGGCTACACCTTC.

The rearrangement links TRBV5-1 to TRBJ2-2; 8 nucleotides line up with TRBD1. Germline trimming cut 6 bases from V and 3 bases from J; bases unmatched to any gene: 7. Germline CDR1 reads SGHRS; CDR2 reads YFSETQ. There are 15 residues in the CDR3. The CDR3, as DNA: TGCGCCAGCACCAAGGACAGGGTAGACACCGGGGAGCTGTTTTTT. It specifies CASTKDRVDTGELFF.

Concerning this clone itself: Sequence at one end of the junction differs from germline and may be a read error. For the CDR3, the DNA is TGTGCCAGCACCTCCCTCGCGGGGCAGCACTTC. Protein sequence: CASTSLAGQHF. The genes are TRBV6-5 and TRBJ2-7, with D possibly matching TRBD2 (6 bases). Per germline, CDR1 MNHEY and CDR2 SVGAGI. This CDR3 comprises 11 residues.

The J gene is TRBJ1-1, the V gene TRBV7-8; D call uncertain. Germline V gene sequence: CDR1 SGHVS, CDR2 FQNEAQ. The CDR3 is 14 residues long. V was clipped by 3 bases and J by 0 bases, with 8 bases between them. The CDR3: CASSFTRMNTEAFF. DNA of the CDR3: TGTGCCAGCAGCTTCACTAGGATGAACACTGAAGCTTTCTTT.

The chain has TRBV19 and TRBJ2-1; D remains unclear. The CDR3 is made up of 12 amino acids. V was trimmed by 3 bases and J by 7 bases, leaving 7 bases between them. Germline-derived CDR1 and CDR2 are LNHDA and SQIVND (reference sequence). The CDR3 DNA is TGTGCCAGTAGTATCGCAGAAAATGAGCAGTTCTTC. This sequence encodes CASSIAENEQFF.

V gene TRBV20-1 combines with J gene TRBJ2-1; 9 nucleotides match TRBD2. With V trimmed by 3 bases and J by 1 base, 7 bases remained unmatched. This CDR3 has 16 amino acids. The V gene's germline CDR1 is DFQATT and CDR2 SNEGSKA (reference sequence). This CDR3 is CSASRLRGGSYNEQFF. Here the CDR3 DNA reads TGCAGTGCTAGTCGCCTGCGGGGGGGATCCTACAATGAGCAGTTCTTC.

The chain's CDR3 is CASSEGAGGPFWGTGELFF. The CDR3 DNA follows: TGTGCCAGCAGTGAAGGGGCGGGGGGCCCCTTCTGGGGCACCGGGGAGCTGTTTTTT. The V and J genes are TRBV6-1 and TRBJ2-2, with 8 positions matching TRBD2. V was pared by 1 base and J by 4 bases, with 14 bases of the junction left unmatched. The CDR3 length is 19 residues. The V gene's germline CDR1 is MNHNS and CDR2 SASEGT.

This rearrangement joins TRBV12-5 to TRBJ1-1; D is undetermined. The ends were cut back, 7 bases at V and 1 base at J, with 10 bases in the middle. There are 13 residues in the CDR3. Germline V gene data show CDR1 as LGHNT and CDR2 as FRNRAP. This CDR3 is CASAVSGNTEAFF. The CDR3 DNA is TGTGCTAGTGCCGTGTCAGGGAACACTGAAGCTTTCTTT.

The chain couples TRBV24-1 to TRBJ1-6; 9 bases are shared with TRBD1. The trim removed 6 bases at V and 1 base at J, leaving 9 bases unmatched. The CDR3 is made up of 18 amino acids. CDR1 KGHDR and CDR2 SFDVKD come from the germline V gene. CDR3 in DNA: TGTGCCACCAGTCGGACAGGGGATCGTTTGTCCTATAATTCACCCCTCCACTTT. Translated, it gives CATSRTGDRLSYNSPLHF.

The chain joins TRBV28 to TRBJ2-1; TRBD1 is a possible D gene (6 bases). V lost 3 bases to trimming and J lost 8 bases, with 11 bases between them. CDR3 length: 13 amino acids. CDR1 MDHEN and CDR2 SYDVKM come from the germline V gene. CDR3 bases: TGTGCCAGCAGTTTGCAGGGGAAGGATGAGCAGTTCTTC. Its translation is CASSLQGKDEQFF.

The chain carries TRBV7-7 and TRBJ2-2; TRBD1 aligns across 11 bases. V shed 5 bases and J 3 bases; nucleotides not matched to a gene: 5. The CDR3 has 16 residues. The V gene's germline CDR1 is SSHAT and CDR2 FNYEAQ (reference sequence). This chain's CDR3 is CASSPQDRGHTGELFF. In DNA form, the CDR3 reads TGTGCCAGCAGCCCCCAGGACAGGGGGCACACCGGGGAGCTGTTTTTT. Complete variable domain (other parts from reference TRBV7-7 and TRBJ2-2): GAGVSQSPRYKVTKRGQDVTLRCDPISSHATLYWYQQALGQGPEFLTYFNYEAQPDKSGLPSDRFSAERPEGSISTLTIQRTEQRDSAMYRCASSPQDRGHTGELFFGEGSRLTVL.

The chain uses TRBV4-1 and TRBJ1-2; D is unresolved. The CDR3 covers 16 residues. The V gene's germline CDR1 is MGHRA and CDR2 YSYEKL. With 0 bases removed from V and 6 bases from J, the gap between germline ends came to 17 bases. The CDR3 spells CASSQDRRAQGNGYTF. CDR3 sequence (DNA): TGCGCCAGCAGCCAAGATAGGCGGGCCCAAGGCAATGGCTACACCTTC.

The rearrangement joins TRBV2 to TRBJ1-5, with D perhaps TRBD1 (6 bases). Germline V lookup: CDR1 SNHLY, CDR2 FYNNEI. The CDR3 extends over 13 amino acids. The V gene lost 7 bases and the J gene lost 3 bases, with 10 bases spanning the gap. Written as DNA, the CDR3 is TGTGCCAGCAAACGGGACAACAATCAGCCCCAGCATTTT. Amino acid sequence: CASKRDNNQPQHF. The full variable domain, its missing parts supplied by reference TRBV2 and TRBJ1-5, is EPEVTQTPSHQVTQMGQEVILRCVPISNHLYFYWYRQILGQKVEFLVSFYNNEISEKSEIFDDQFSVERPDGSNFTLKIRSTKLEDSAMYFCASKRDNNQPQHFGDGTRLSIL.

A few counts support this clone. V is TRBV13 and J is TRBJ1-3, with D possibly matching TRBD1 (6 bases). The V end was cut by 5 bases, the J end by 4 bases, with 15 bases between. From germline, CDR1 is PRHDT and CDR2 FYEKMQ (reference sequence). This CDR3 has 15 residues. The CDR3 spells CASSPTGTGGNTIYF. Here the CDR3 DNA reads TGTGCCAGCAGCCCCACAGGGACGGGGGGAAACACCATATATTTT.

The gene calls are TRBV14 and TRBJ1-5; D might be TRBD1 (5 bases). Germline CDR1 SGHDN, CDR2 FVKESK. This CDR3 has 17 amino acids. Trimming shortened V by 0 bases and J by 5 bases, and 17 bases separated the two germline ends. The CDR3 bases are TGTGCCAGCAGCCAAGATGGTGCAGGGCCAGGACATCAGCCCCAGCATTTT. Its translation: CASSQDGAGPGHQPQHF.

The CDR3 DNA reads as TGTGCCAGCACTCGGACCGGGGAGCTGTTTTTT. Encoded protein: CASTRTGELFF. The chain couples TRBV6-5 to TRBJ2-2; D gene ambiguous. The CDR3 loop spans 11 amino acids. Per germline, CDR1 MNHEY and CDR2 SVGAGI. Trimming cost V 7 bases and J 5 bases, with 5 bases left between them.

This rearrangement joins TRBV4-2 to TRBJ2-1; 8 bases fit TRBD2. With 4 bases clipped from V and 5 bases from J, the junction kept 13 bases outside the gene matches. The germline V gene has CDR1 LGHNA and CDR2 YNFKEQ. This CDR3 has 17 residues. CDR3 DNA: TGTGCCAGCAGCCCCCAAGGCAGTCTAGCGGGTAACAATGAGCAGTTCTTC. It yields the protein CASSPQGSLAGNNEQFF.